The 27 T cell receptor beta chains in this list originate from one sample, sequenced in a study of T cells in narcolepsy (dated by TCRdb to 2017 to 2018). Library method: the immunoSEQ multiplex PCR assay. Held by TCRdb, this immuneACCESS table contains in-frame sequences only and omits some clones. Under half of the omission traces to an unresolved V gene where checked; the cause of the rest is unknown. In all, the sample holds approximately 30,000 clones, and 80% of those were seen once. The ten largest clonotypes hold 0.8% to 1.2% of the sample. The specimen was memory (CD45RA-) CD4+ T cells from blood. In the paper's terms, the cell subset or site label means: memory T cells sorted ex vivo from peripheral blood. Receptors were obtained from a human donor in good health.

This clone has more than one count but fewer than ten. The chain links TRBV7-2 to TRBJ1-1, with no clear D. The CDR3 is made up of 13 amino acids. V was shortened by 3 bases and J by 8 bases, with 13 bases between the two germline ends. CDR1 is SGHTA and CDR2 is FQGNSA in the germline V gene. The CDR3 coding sequence is TGTGCCAGCAGCTTGAAGTCGAGCGTGGAAGCTTTCTTT. Translating it yields CASSLKSSVEAFF.

J is TRBJ1-6 and V is TRBV5-4, with D uncertain. CDR3 length: 15 residues. V lost 2 bases to trimming and J lost 3 bases, with 9 bases between them. CDR1 and CDR2 (germline): SGHNT, YYREEE (reference sequence). The CDR3 spells CASSLEGNYNSPLHF. CDR3 DNA: TGTGCCAGCAGCTTAGAAGGAAACTATAATTCACCCCTCCACTTT.

J is TRBJ2-7 and V is TRBV5-1; 7 bases align to TRBD1. V trimming: 4 bases; J trimming: 0 bases; junction bases outside the gene matches: 1. Looked up from germline, CDR1 is SGHRS and CDR2 is YFSETQ. The CDR3 length is 13 residues. As DNA, the CDR3 is TGCGCCAGCAGCGGGACAGCCTCCTACGAGCAGTACTTC. This gives the protein CASSGTASYEQYF. Full variable domain (remainder filled in from reference TRBV5-1 and TRBJ2-7): KAGVTQTPRYLIKTRGQQVTLSCSPISGHRSVSWYQQTPGQGLQFLFEYFSETQRNKGNFPGRFSGRQFSNSRSEMNVSTLELGDSALYLCASSGTASYEQYFGPGTRLTVT.

This chain links TRBV6-5 with TRBJ2-4, with a possible D match to TRBD1 (6 bases). This CDR3 spans 13 amino acids. V lost 2 bases, J lost 4 bases, and 6 bases lay in between. CDR1 and CDR2 from the germline V gene are MNHEY and SVGAGI. The CDR3 DNA reads TGTGCCAGCAGTTACGACAGGAAAAACATTCAGTACTTC. It yields the protein CASSYDRKNIQYF.

V and J are TRBV5-1 and TRBJ2-1; unclear D gene. The CDR3 extends over 15 amino acids. The V end was cut by 4 bases, the J end by 0 bases, with 11 bases between. CDR1 and CDR2 (germline): SGHRS, YFSETQ. For the CDR3, the DNA is TGCGCCAGCAGCCCCCCCCGGAGCTCCTACAATGAGCAGTTCTTC. Residues: CASSPPRSSYNEQFF.

The chain carries TRBV7-9 and TRBJ2-7, with 7 bases aligning to TRBD2. The CDR3 has 13 residues. The germline gives CDR1 SEHNR, CDR2 FQNEAQ (reference sequence). The trim removed 5 bases at V and 4 bases at J, leaving 5 bases unmatched. The CDR3 region has the DNA TGTGCCAGCAGCGACCGGACTAGATACGAGCAGTACTTC. Translated, it gives CASSDRTRYEQYF.

J is TRBJ2-7 and V is TRBV7-9; the D gene is possibly TRBD2 (5 bases). Deletions cut 4 bases from V and 2 bases from J, with 18 bases between. CDR1 and CDR2 from the germline V gene are SEHNR and FQNEAQ (reference sequence). The CDR3 is made up of 16 amino acids. The CDR3 protein is CASSSEGRARTYEQYF. The CDR3 DNA sequence: TGTGCCAGCAGCTCTGAGGGCCGAGCCCGGACCTACGAGCAGTACTTC.

This clone showed up just a few times. The gene calls are TRBV4-3 and TRBJ1-4, with D possibly TRBD1 on 6 matching bases. There are 16 residues in the CDR3. Germline CDR1 LGHNA, CDR2 YSLEER. With 3 bases removed from V and 7 bases from J, the gap between germline ends came to 18 bases. CDR3 sequence: CASSHQTGRVGEKLFF. Here the CDR3 DNA reads TGCGCCAGCAGCCACCAAACAGGGCGAGTTGGTGAAAAACTGTTTTTT.

The V call is TRBV4-3, the J call TRBJ1-2, with 7 bases identical to TRBD1. V shed 1 base, J shed 1 base, and the junction held 6 bases outside the gene matches. The V gene's germline CDR1 is LGHNA and CDR2 YSLEER. The CDR3 spans 16 residues. Here the CDR3 DNA reads TGCGCCAGCAGCCAAGGACATCAGGGGGTTAACTATGGCTACACCTTC. Protein sequence: CASSQGHQGVNYGYTF.

The chain joins TRBV7-9 to TRBJ2-7; 10 bases are a match to TRBD2. This CDR3 contains 15 residues. V was clipped by 3 bases and J by 4 bases; unmatched bases: 6. The germline V gene has CDR1 SEHNR and CDR2 FQNEAQ (reference sequence). The CDR3 here is CASSFLAGGAYEQYF. The CDR3 DNA reads as TGTGCCAGCAGCTTTTTAGCGGGGGGCGCTTACGAGCAGTACTTC.

J is TRBJ2-2 and V is TRBV18; 8 bases are a match to TRBD2. This CDR3 region has 15 residues. Looked up from germline, CDR1 is KGHSH and CDR2 is LQKENI. J gave up 5 bases and V 4 bases, and 6 bases lay outside the gene matches. CDR3 nucleotide sequence: TGTGCCAGCTCACTGGCGGGAGGACGAACCGGGGAGCTGTTTTTT. Translating gives CASSLAGGRTGELFF.

The CDR3 bases are TGTGCCAGCAGCTTAGGGAAATCCGATGAGCAGTTCTTC. It specifies CASSLGKSDEQFF. The chain uses TRBV7-9 and TRBJ2-1; no firm D call. Trimming removed 1 base at V and 8 bases at J, with 9 bases between. The CDR3 sequence is 13 residues long. Germline V lookup: CDR1 SEHNR, CDR2 FQNEAQ (reference sequence).

The CDR3 DNA reads as TGTGCCAGCACATCCGGGACAGGGGGATCAGGGGAGCTGTTTTTT. It encodes CASTSGTGGSGELFF. This chain uses TRBV19 with TRBJ2-2, with 11 bases matching TRBD1. CDR1 is LNHDA, CDR2 SQIVND, per germline (reference sequence). V shed 9 bases, J shed 8 bases, and the junction held 11 bases outside the gene matches. The CDR3 is made up of 15 amino acids.

Here the CDR3 reads CASMGRLSSYEQYF. The CDR3 DNA is TGTGCCAGCATGGGCAGGTTAAGCTCCTACGAGCAGTACTTC. V is TRBV6-1 and J is TRBJ2-7, with D hard to call. Germline loops: CDR1 MNHNS, CDR2 SASEGT. CDR3 length equals 14 residues. The V and J ends lost 7 bases and 0 bases respectively, with 13 bases between them.

The chain is built from TRBV7-2 and TRBJ2-1; 12 nucleotides agree with TRBD2. This CDR3 comprises 15 residues. The germline gives CDR1 SGHTA, CDR2 FQGNSA. J gave up 9 bases and V 3 bases, and 6 bases lay outside the gene matches. CDR3: CASSLTSGSSSEQFF. As DNA, the CDR3 is TGTGCCAGCAGCTTGACTAGCGGGAGTTCGAGTGAGCAGTTCTTC.

The genes are TRBV27 and TRBJ2-5; D may correspond to TRBD1 or TRBD2 (5 bases each). The J call may be wrong; the DNA end is better matched by TRBJ2-7. The germline gives CDR1 MNHEY, CDR2 SMNVEV (reference sequence). The CDR3 consists of 16 residues. CDR3 region: CASSHPLGTVKYEQYF. The DNA for the CDR3 is TGTGCCAGCAGCCACCCCTTGGGGACGGTGAAGTACGAGCAGTACTTC.

This chain uses TRBV6-5 with TRBJ1-1; D uncertain. Germline V gene data show CDR1 as MNHEY and CDR2 as SVGAGI. The CDR3 is 15 amino acids. V shed 6 bases and J shed 5 bases, with 19 bases lying between them. CDR3 nucleotide sequence: TGTGCCAGCAGCCTAGGAGACCTCACACGGACTGAAGCTTTCTTT. Translated: CASSLGDLTRTEAFF.

This CDR3 is CASSQDLSFSGNTIYF. CDR3 nucleotides: TGCGCCAGCAGCCAAGATCTCAGTTTCTCTGGAAACACCATATATTTT. The J gene is TRBJ1-3, the V gene TRBV4-3; D is uncertain. V was trimmed by 0 bases and J by 0 bases, leaving 9 bases between them. There are 16 residues in the CDR3. In germline, CDR1 is LGHNA, CDR2 YSLEER.

The chain recombines TRBV15 with TRBJ2-2; 9 positions agree with TRBD2. The CDR3 runs 16 residues. Trimming took 3 bases from V and 4 from J; bases not matched to a gene: 6. The germline gives CDR1 LNHNV, CDR2 YYDKDF (reference sequence). As DNA, the CDR3 is TGTGCCACCAGCAGGGTAGCGGGGGTAACCACCGGGGAGCTGTTTTTT. Its protein product is CATSRVAGVTTGELFF. Variable domain in full (rest from reference TRBV15 and TRBJ2-2): DAMVIQNPRYQVTQFGKPVTLSCSQTLNHNVMYWYQQKSSQAPKLLFHYYDKDFNNEADTPDNFQSRRPNTSFCFLDIRSPGLGDTAMYLCATSRVAGVTTGELFFGEGSRLTVL.

The V and J genes are TRBV23-1 and TRBJ2-3; a weak D match, TRBD2 (6 bases). TRBV23-1 is an ORF, and what it does is uncertain. V lost 3 bases and J 6 bases, leaving 16 bases between the germline ends. This CDR3 comprises 15 residues. CDR3 sequence reads: CASSQSRGGGDTQYF. The CDR3 DNA sequence: TGCGCCAGCAGTCAGTCCAGAGGAGGAGGGGATACGCAGTATTTT.

Notes on this clone: Relative to the germline gene, one junction end is altered; a read error may explain this. The chain uses TRBV6-1 and TRBJ1-2; D unresolved. Germline assignment: CDR1 MNHNS and CDR2 SASEGT. The length of the CDR3 is 15 residues. CDR3 in DNA: TGTGCCAGCAGGGAAGGACGGGGAGCTAACTATGGCTACACCTTC. Translated, it gives CASREGRGANYGYTF.

This sequence joins TRBV5-1 and TRBJ2-5, with 9 bases aligning to TRBD2. The CDR3 contains 17 residues. J gave up 0 bases and V 0 bases, and 6 bases lay outside the gene matches. Germline CDR1 and CDR2: SGHRS and YFSETQ. The CDR3 sequence is CASSLGAGGLYQETQYF. The CDR3 nucleotides are TGCGCCAGCAGCTTGGGAGCGGGGGGACTCTACCAAGAGACCCAGTACTTC.

This clone showed up just a few times. The rearrangement links TRBV30 to TRBJ2-7, with D perhaps matching TRBD2 (7 bases). Germline CDR1 and CDR2: GTSNPN and SVGIG (reference sequence). The CDR3 runs 14 residues. V gave up 3 bases and J gave up 3 bases, with 15 bases separating them. CDR3 coding DNA: TGTGCCTGGAGCGTCTACGGGGGGCGCTACGAGCAGTACTTC. Translating gives CAWSVYGGRYEQYF.

This chain uses TRBV28 with TRBJ1-3; tentative D call: TRBD1 (5 bases). The V end lost 2 bases, the J end lost 4 bases, and 9 bases lay between the germline ends. Germline V gene data show CDR1 as MDHEN and CDR2 as SYDVKM. CDR3 length: 14 residues. Here the CDR3 reads CASSLRGGGNTIYF. In DNA, the CDR3 is TGTGCCAGCAGTTTAAGGGGAGGCGGAAACACCATATATTTT.

This clone has just one count. V and J are TRBV18 and TRBJ2-7; 10 bases match TRBD1. The CDR3 covers 15 residues. V lost 5 bases and J lost 3; bases outside the gene matches: 7. Germline V gives CDR1 KGHSH, CDR2 LQKENI. The CDR3, as DNA: TGTGCCAGCTCAAATGGACAGGGGGTGGGCTACGAGCAGTACTTC. Translating gives CASSNGQGVGYEQYF.

V is TRBV7-2 and J is TRBJ1-5; possible D gene TRBD1, 6 bases. The CDR3 has 15 residues. Trimming took 4 bases from V and 1 from J, leaving 11 bases between them. CDR1 is SGHTA, CDR2 FQGNSA, per germline. CDR3 in DNA: TGTGCCAGCAGCTCGTCAGGGGTGAGCAATCAGCCCCAGCATTTT. This codes for CASSSSGVSNQPQHF.

V is TRBV7-2 and J is TRBJ1-1, with TRBD1 identical over 8 bases. Germline V gene sequence: CDR1 SGHTA, CDR2 FQGNSA. The ends lost 5 bases at V and 5 bases at J; junction bases unmatched: 10. This CDR3 is 15 amino acids long. As DNA, the CDR3 is TGTGCCAGCAGCCCTACTAAACAGGGGGGGACTGAAGCTTTCTTT. Its protein product is CASSPTKQGGTEAFF.